This T cell receptor beta chain was observed in a study of T cell changes during pregnancy in multiple sclerosis. The data were produced by immunoSEQ multiplex PCR, yet TCRdb's version contains in-frame clones alone and is incomplete. The table includes roughly 51,000 clones, 85% to 95% detected once. Trimming shortened V by 3 bases and J by 0 bases, and 14 bases separated the two germline ends. This CDR3 region has 17 residues. From germline, CDR1 is SGHVS and CDR2 FNYEAQ. Sample: CD8+ T cells from peripheral blood mononuclear cells, taken before pregnancy. The chain couples TRBV7-6 to TRBJ2-2; D is possibly TRBD1 (5 bases). The TCR originated in a female donor with multiple sclerosis, enrolled in a pregnancy study. In nucleotides, the CDR3 is TGTGCCAGCAGCTTTTGGGGCGGAAAATCGAACACCGGGGAGCTGTTTTTT. Translated: CASSFWGGKSNTGELFF.